The 27 T cell receptor beta chains in this list originate from one sample, sequenced in a study of cytomegalovirus exposure and HLA in healthy donors. The protocol was immunoSEQ multiplex PCR, while the TCRdb copy is restricted to in-frame clones and leaves out a portion. Of about 160,000 clones detected, 86% appear once; the ten largest clones hold 5.5% to 6%. The sample comprised PBMCs. The receptors originated from a woman aged 30 to 39 in good health and CMV-seronegative.

The chain is built from TRBV7-2 and TRBJ1-1; weak D call: TRBD1 (5 bases). This CDR3 comprises 17 residues. With 4 bases removed from V and 0 bases from J, the gap between germline ends came to 18 bases. Germline-derived CDR1 and CDR2 are SGHTA and FQGNSA. In DNA form, the CDR3 reads TGTGCCAGCAGCTCCGCACAGGTACGGGTCCTGAACACTGAAGCTTTCTTT. Translation: CASSSAQVRVLNTEAFF.

The V gene is TRBV18, the J gene TRBJ2-7; no reliable D call. CDR1 and CDR2 (germline): KGHSH, LQKENI. The CDR3 length is 13 residues. V lost 4 bases, J lost 0 bases, and 7 bases lay in between. This chain's CDR3 is CASSLKSSYEQYF. As DNA, the CDR3 is TGTGCCAGCTCACTCAAGAGCTCCTACGAGCAGTACTTC.

The chain carries TRBV19 and TRBJ1-2, with TRBD1 matching over 8 bases. The CDR3 spans 15 residues. Germline V gene data show CDR1 as LNHDA and CDR2 as SQIVND (reference sequence). The trim removed 5 bases at V and 2 bases at J, leaving 7 bases unmatched. CDR3 amino acids: CASSPLAGGNYGYTF. CDR3 DNA: TGTGCCAGTAGTCCCCTGGCAGGGGGCAACTATGGCTACACCTTC.

The gene calls are TRBV6-5 and TRBJ2-7; D tentatively reads TRBD1 or TRBD2 (6 bases each). Between the trimmed V and J ends, which lost 5 bases and 3 bases, there was a span of 17 bases. The CDR3 contains 15 residues. Germline CDR1 is MNHEY and CDR2 is SVGAGI. This chain's CDR3 is CASSPRDKGYYEQYF. The CDR3 DNA follows: TGTGCCAGCAGTCCGCGGGACAAAGGATACTACGAGCAGTACTTC.

This chain connects TRBV4-2 to TRBJ1-2; 10 nucleotides line up with TRBD1. The germline gives CDR1 LGHNA, CDR2 YNFKEQ. CDR3 length: 15 residues. After removal of 2 bases from V and 2 bases from J, the junction contained 2 bases not matched to a gene. CDR3 amino acids: CASSQQTGGNYGYTF. The CDR3 coding sequence is TGTGCCAGCAGCCAACAGACAGGGGGCAACTATGGCTACACCTTC.

This sequence joins TRBV27 and TRBJ2-2; no reliable D call. V was shortened by 5 bases and J by 7 bases, with 11 bases between the two germline ends. Germline V gives CDR1 MNHEY, CDR2 SMNVEV (reference sequence). The CDR3 length is 13 residues. The CDR3 loop is CASSTYPLGELFF. The CDR3 DNA reads TGTGCCAGCAGTACCTACCCACTCGGGGAGCTGTTTTTT.

V is TRBV11-2 and J is TRBJ2-5, with D unresolved. This CDR3 is built from 16 residues. CDR1 SGHAT and CDR2 FQNNGV come from the germline V gene. V was trimmed by 5 bases and J by 2 bases, leaving 18 bases between them. CDR3 sequence: CASSQGLRNEQETQYF. The CDR3 coding sequence is TGTGCCAGCAGCCAAGGTCTACGGAACGAACAAGAGACCCAGTACTTC.

The chain has TRBV9 and TRBJ2-7; 7 bases are shared with TRBD1. Looked up from germline, CDR1 is SGDLS and CDR2 is YYNGEE. V gave up 4 bases and J gave up 6 bases; unmatched junction bases: 10. The length of the CDR3 is 14 residues. The CDR3 region has the DNA TGTGCCAGCAGCTCAACGACAGGGTCGGCCGAGCAGTACTTC. Protein: CASSSTTGSAEQYF.

The V call is TRBV12-5, the J call TRBJ2-3; D possibly corresponds to TRBD2 (5 bases). V was clipped by 2 bases and J by 1 base, with 7 bases between them. The CDR3 has 14 residues. CDR1 and CDR2 (germline): LGHNT, FRNRAP. The CDR3 sequence is CASGLFGGTDTQYF. The CDR3 DNA follows: TGTGCTAGTGGTTTGTTCGGGGGCACAGATACGCAGTATTTT.

The chain joins TRBV2 to TRBJ2-4, with 7 bases matching TRBD2. The germline V gene encodes CDR1 SNHLY and CDR2 FYNNEI. V gave up 6 bases and J gave up 1 base; unmatched junction bases: 6. The CDR3 length is 15 residues. The CDR3 sequence: CASRELASAKNIQYF. In DNA, the CDR3 is TGTGCCAGCAGGGAACTAGCGTCGGCCAAAAACATTCAGTACTTC.

This chain connects TRBV9 to TRBJ2-1; TRBD2 matches at 12 bases. Germline loops: CDR1 SGDLS, CDR2 YYNGEE. The CDR3 is 15 amino acids. V trimming: 3 bases; J trimming: 6 bases; junction bases outside the gene matches: 4. Here the CDR3 DNA reads TGTGCCAGCAGCGCTAGCGGGAGGGGCAGCAATGAGCAGTTCTTC. Protein sequence: CASSASGRGSNEQFF.

The rearrangement joins TRBV5-1 to TRBJ1-1, with D perhaps TRBD1 (5 bases). This CDR3 has 14 residues. Germline values: CDR1 SGHRS, CDR2 YFSETQ. The V gene lost 4 bases and the J gene lost 3 bases, with 13 bases spanning the gap. The CDR3 sequence: CASSSGDGYTEAFF. The CDR3 bases are TGCGCCAGCAGCAGCGGGGACGGTTACACTGAAGCTTTCTTT.

The CDR3 DNA reads TGTGCCAGCAGCTATAAGATGGGACAGGGGTACAATGAGCAGTTCTTC. It encodes CASSYKMGQGYNEQFF. The chain links TRBV7-6 to TRBJ2-1, with TRBD1 matching 10 bases. The CDR3 has 16 amino acids. Germline CDR1 and CDR2: SGHVS and FNYEAQ. Unmatched junction bases numbered 7, after V lost 4 bases and J lost 4 bases. Full variable domain (outside the CDR3, taken from reference TRBV7-6 and TRBJ2-1): GAGVSQSPRYKVTKRGQDVALRCDPISGHVSLYWYRQALGQGPEFLTYFNYEAQQDKSGLPNDRFSAERPEGSISTLTIQRTEQRDSAMYRCASSYKMGQGYNEQFFGPGTRLTVL.

The chain combines TRBV9 with TRBJ2-6, with D perhaps being TRBD1 or TRBD2 (6 bases each). This CDR3 spans 15 amino acids. V was clipped by 4 bases and J by 3 bases, with 11 bases between them. Germline assignment: CDR1 SGDLS and CDR2 YYNGEE. The CDR3 DNA sequence: TGTGCCAGCAGCCCAAGGGGGGTTGGGGCCAACGTCCTGACTTTC. Translation gives CASSPRGVGANVLTF.

To note about this clone: Other DNA sequences within the sample encode an identical CDR3. The chain has TRBV29-1 and TRBJ2-7; 7 bases are a match to TRBD2. Germline CDR1 and CDR2: SQVTM and ANQGSEA. With V trimmed by 2 bases and J by 5 bases, 12 bases remained unmatched. The CDR3 is 15 amino acids. As DNA, the CDR3 is TGCAGCGTTGAAAGCGGGTCGGGAGGAAGTCACGAGCAGTACTTC. Translated, it gives CSVESGSGGSHEQYF.

The chain combines TRBV6-4 with TRBJ2-2; no firm D call. Trimming took off 5 bases at V and 7 bases at J, with 8 bases between the two ends. Germline assignment: CDR1 MRHNA and CDR2 SNTAGT. There are 12 residues in the CDR3. The CDR3 is CASSRVGGELFF. CDR3 nucleotide sequence: TGTGCCAGCAGTAGGGTGGGCGGGGAGCTGTTTTTT.

This clone was seen a single time. This sequence joins TRBV30 and TRBJ2-7; a weak D match, TRBD1 (6 bases). Per the germline V gene, CDR1 is GTSNPN and CDR2 is SVGIG (reference sequence). The CDR3 extends over 11 amino acids. V lost 6 bases, J lost 4 bases, and 10 bases lay in between. The CDR3 is CACLTGYEQYF. The CDR3, as DNA: TGTGCCTGTCTCACAGGGTACGAGCAGTACTTC.

V gene TRBV6-1 combines with J gene TRBJ2-5; D might be TRBD1 (5 bases). Germline values: CDR1 MNHNS, CDR2 SASEGT. There are 14 residues in the CDR3. Trimming removed 3 bases from V and 3 bases from J, with 11 bases in between. The CDR3 protein is CASSDGSGKETQYF. The CDR3, as DNA: TGTGCCAGCAGTGATGGGTCAGGGAAAGAGACCCAGTACTTC.

The rearrangement joins TRBV1 to TRBJ2-5; the table calls TRBD1, which could not be checked here. TRBV1 is a pseudogene locus. This CDR3 has 13 residues. CDR3 DNA: TGCACCAGCAGCCAAGATCAGTCGGAGACCCAGTACTTC. Protein product: CTSSQDQSETQYF.

This chain connects TRBV28 to TRBJ1-3; no reliable D call. V was clipped by 5 bases and J by 0 bases, with 14 bases between them. CDR3 length equals 16 residues. Germline CDR1 MDHEN, CDR2 SYDVKM. The CDR3 protein is CASSLWARLSGNTIYF. CDR3 in DNA: TGTGCCAGCAGTCTCTGGGCACGTCTCTCTGGAAACACCATATATTTT.

The chain combines TRBV7-3 with TRBJ2-5, with 11 bases that match TRBD2. The junction had 9 bases not matched to a gene; V was cut back by 5 bases and J by 1 base. Germline V gene data show CDR1 as SGHTA and CDR2 as FQGTGA. The CDR3 runs 17 residues. The CDR3 region is CASSQSTSGGSQETQYF. The CDR3 DNA reads TGTGCCAGCAGCCAATCTACTAGCGGGGGTTCCCAAGAGACCCAGTACTTC.

In its sample, this clone was seen once. This sequence joins TRBV5-1 and TRBJ2-3, with D tentatively TRBD2 (6 bases). The V end lost 4 bases, the J end lost 2 bases, and 14 bases lay between the germline ends. CDR1 is SGHRS, CDR2 YFSETQ, per germline. The CDR3 contains 15 residues. The CDR3 DNA sequence: TGCGCCAGCAGCGGGGACGGGGGACCCACAGATACGCAGTATTTT. Translated, it gives CASSGDGGPTDTQYF.

The chain combines TRBV5-1 with TRBJ1-5; possibly TRBD1 for D (6 bases). Per germline, CDR1 SGHRS and CDR2 YFSETQ. This CDR3 is 15 amino acids long. Trimming removed 2 bases at V and 3 bases at J, with 12 bases between. As DNA, the CDR3 is TGCGCCAGCAGCTTACAGGGCCTGCCCAATCAGCCCCAGCATTTT. This encodes CASSLQGLPNQPQHF.

The rearrangement links TRBV5-6 to TRBJ2-7; TRBD1 matches 9 bases. The ends lost 4 bases at V and 4 bases at J; junction bases unmatched: 6. The CDR3 is 14 amino acids. CDR1 and CDR2 from the germline V gene are SGHDT and YYEEEE. CDR3: CASSPGTGLYEQYF. For the CDR3, the DNA is TGTGCCAGCAGCCCCGGGACAGGGCTTTACGAGCAGTACTTC.

The rearrangement links TRBV6-5 to TRBJ2-1; 12 bases are a match to TRBD2. The V segment lost 6 bases and the J segment 7 bases; nucleotides outside the gene matches: 7. CDR1 and CDR2 from the germline V gene are MNHEY and SVGAGI. This CDR3 contains 15 residues. CDR3 sequence: CASSRLAGGGNEQFF. The CDR3 DNA is TGTGCCAGCAGCAGGCTAGCGGGGGGGGGAAATGAGCAGTTCTTC.

V is TRBV2 and J is TRBJ2-2, with D possibly matching TRBD1 (6 bases). The germline V and J ends were trimmed by 8 bases and 6 bases, with 16 bases remaining between them. CDR3 length equals 14 residues. Germline V gene data show CDR1 as SNHLY and CDR2 as FYNNEI. The CDR3 DNA sequence: TGTGCCAGCCGCCGGACAGACCAGGCCGGGGAGCTGTTTTTT. It specifies CASRRTDQAGELFF.

V gene TRBV6-6 combines with J gene TRBJ1-2, with D maybe TRBD1 (6 bases). The CDR3 loop spans 13 amino acids. Germline-derived CDR1 and CDR2 are MNHNY and SVGAGI (reference sequence). The V and J ends lost 2 bases and 6 bases respectively, with 10 bases between them. CDR3 residues: CASSYGTKDGYTF. In DNA form, the CDR3 reads TGTGCCAGCAGTTACGGGACAAAAGATGGCTACACCTTC.